A single sample is the source of the 10 T cell receptor beta chains below, sequenced in a study of shared clonotypes between healthy human individuals. Method: immunoSEQ multiplex PCR; TCRdb's copy keeps in-frame clones and lacks some. The profile shows about 1.1 million clones, approximately 80% of them singletons. The specimen was memory CD4+ T cells from PBMCs. Subset reported: CD45RA-negative fraction. These receptors were obtained from a man between 18 and 35 years old in good health. Some clones in this sample may be carry-over from other donors' samples.

The rearrangement links TRBV2 to TRBJ2-3; perhaps TRBD1 as D (6 bases). The CDR3 is 11 residues long. CDR1 SNHLY and CDR2 FYNNEI come from the germline V gene. Trimming took off 8 bases at V and 5 bases at J, with 8 bases between the two ends. This CDR3 reads CASGTRDTQYF. The CDR3 DNA is TGTGCCAGCGGGACAAGAGATACGCAGTATTTT.

A word on this clone: The sample has other DNA sequences that encode this CDR3 too. The CDR3 nucleotides are TGTGCCAGCAGTTTATCCGGGAGCGGCTATGGCTACACCTTC. As protein: CASSLSGSGYGYTF. This sequence joins TRBV28 and TRBJ1-2; D unresolved. CDR3 length: 14 amino acids. Germline V CDR1 and CDR2: MDHEN, SYDVKM. Between the trimmed V and J ends, which lost 1 base and 4 bases, there was a span of 10 bases.

The chain links TRBV6-4 to TRBJ1-1; D might be TRBD1 (5 bases). The germline V gene has CDR1 MRHNA and CDR2 SNTAGT. CDR3 length equals 16 residues. V was trimmed by 0 bases and J by 5 bases, leaving 16 bases between them. In nucleotides, the CDR3 is TGTGCCAGCAGTGACTCGTTCACAGGCATAACGACTGAAGCTTTCTTT. This encodes CASSDSFTGITTEAFF.

The rearrangement uses TRBV5-8 and TRBJ2-5; D unresolved. The CDR3 has 15 amino acids. CDR1 and CDR2 (germline): SGHTS, YDEGEE. Between the trimmed V and J ends, which lost 1 base and 5 bases, there was a span of 15 bases. CDR3 loop: CASSLLVTTRETQYF. In DNA form, the CDR3 reads TGTGCCAGCAGCTTGTTGGTTACAACGCGGGAGACCCAGTACTTC.

The chain is built from TRBV10-2 and TRBJ1-3; 7 positions agree with TRBD1. V was clipped by 8 bases and J by 0 bases; unmatched bases: 4. The CDR3 has 14 residues. Germline CDR1 reads WSHSY; CDR2 reads SAAADI. The CDR3 DNA reads as TGCGCCAGCGAACAGGGGTACTCTGGAAACACCATATATTTT. Translation: CASEQGYSGNTIYF.

There are a few counts of this clone. The V call is TRBV7-9, the J call TRBJ1-2; D is uncertain. The CDR3 extends over 14 amino acids. V was clipped by 5 bases and J by 4 bases, with 14 bases between them. Germline V lookup: CDR1 SEHNR, CDR2 FQNEAQ (reference sequence). CDR3 in amino acids: CASSLSDETYGYTF. For the CDR3, the DNA is TGTGCCAGCAGCCTCAGCGACGAGACCTATGGCTACACCTTC.

On this clone: Other DNA sequences in the same sample also yield this CDR3. The chain joins TRBV7-3 to TRBJ2-3; D may be TRBD1 (7 bases). With 4 bases removed from V and 4 bases from J, the gap between germline ends came to 9 bases. This CDR3 region has 13 residues. Germline V CDR1 and CDR2: SGHTA, FQGTGA. The CDR3: CASSSRGADTQYF. In DNA form, the CDR3 reads TGTGCCAGCAGCTCCAGGGGGGCAGATACGCAGTATTTT. The full variable domain, in which reference TRBV7-3 and TRBJ2-3 provide the parts outside the CDR3, is GAGVSQTPSNKVTEKGKYVELRCDPISGHTALYWYRQSLGQGPEFLIYFQGTGAADDSGLPNDRFFAVRPEGSVSTLKIQRTERGDSAVYLCASSSRGADTQYFGPGTRLTVL.

The rearrangement joins TRBV6-1 to TRBJ2-1; 10 bases align to TRBD2. With 4 bases clipped from V and 12 bases from J, the junction kept 6 bases outside the gene matches. Germline V gives CDR1 MNHNS, CDR2 SASEGT. The CDR3 spans 13 residues. As DNA, the CDR3 is TGTGCCAGCAGTGTCCTAGCGGGGGACACGCAGTTCTTC. Translating it yields CASSVLAGDTQFF.

The rearrangement joins TRBV5-1 to TRBJ1-1, with a possible D match to TRBD1 (5 bases). The CDR3 is 14 amino acids. Germline-derived CDR1 and CDR2 are SGHRS and YFSETQ. V was clipped by 5 bases and J by 1 base, with 12 bases between them. Written as DNA, the CDR3 is TGCGCCAGCAGAACCGGGACTGGGAACACTGAAGCTTTCTTT. Translated, it gives CASRTGTGNTEAFF.

There are many counts of this clone. The chain couples TRBV28 to TRBJ1-2, with D possibly TRBD1 on 6 matching bases. V lost 5 bases to trimming and J lost 4 bases, with 17 bases between them. The CDR3 is 15 residues long. Germline V gives CDR1 MDHEN, CDR2 SYDVKM. Here the CDR3 reads CASSPPTGIGYGYTF. In DNA form, the CDR3 reads TGTGCCAGCAGTCCACCCACAGGGATCGGCTATGGCTACACCTTC.